This is a list of T cell receptor beta chains from one sample in a study of control samples from healthy donors and cancer patients. Data came from immunoSEQ multiplex PCR; TCRdb stores just in-frame clones and leaves some out. Of tens of thousands of clones listed, around 93% are singletons. Material for sequencing was PBMCs. Source of these receptors: a man aged 30-40 years with colorectal cancer. Each CDR3 is given with its conserved first and last residue. Fields, in order: V gene, clone size, J gene, D gene, CDR3 DNA, CDR3 protein. The D gene is left open where the match is weak. Some rows mark clone size as missing; the rest say once, few, many or name a class of expanded clone.

>TRBV5-4|.|TRBJ2-5|TRBD1
TGTGCCAGCAGCTCTAGGACAGGGGGCCGGGAGACCCAGTACTTC
CASSSRTGGRETQYF
>TRBV4-3|.|TRBJ1-2|.
TGCGCCAGCAGCCAAGATTGGCCAGCAGGTGGCTACACCTTC
CASSQDWPAGGYTF
>TRBV9|.|TRBJ2-5|.
TGTGCCAGCAGCGTAGCTACCGTAAACCAAGAGACCCAGTACTTC
CASSVATVNQETQYF
>TRBV30|.|TRBJ2-3|TRBD2
TGTGCCTGGAACCTAGCGGGGACAGATACGCAGTATTTT
CAWNLAGTDTQYF
>TRBV6-1|.|TRBJ1-3|TRBD1
TGTGCCAGCAGTGAATTGAGCACAGGGGCTGGAAACACCATATATTTT
CASSELSTGAGNTIYF
>TRBV7-2|.|TRBJ1-6|TRBD1
TGTGCCAGCAGCTTACAAACAGGGGTACAGTCACCCCTCCACTTT
CASSLQTGVQSPLHF
>TRBV7-2|.|TRBJ2-3|TRBD2
TGTGCCAGCAGCTTGCCAGCGGGGGCCCCTAGGGATACGCAGTATTTT
CASSLPAGAPRDTQYF
>TRBV14|.|TRBJ2-7|.
TGTGCCAGCAGCCTATCTCTAACCCGAGGCTACGAGCAGTACTTC
CASSLSLTRGYEQYF
>TRBV29-1|.|TRBJ1-1|.
TGCAGCGTTGGGCACACTGAAGCTTTCTTT
CSVGHTEAFF
>TRBV7-2|.|TRBJ1-3|TRBD1
TGTGCCAGCAGCCCGGACAGGGCTTCTGGAAACACCATATATTTT
CASSPDRASGNTIYF
>TRBV6-6|.|TRBJ1-2|.
TGTGCCAGCTCGGACCAGGGATTGAATGCCTATGGCTACACCTTC
CASSDQGLNAYGYTF
>TRBV24-1|few|TRBJ1-1|.
TGTGCCACCAGACTCGACAGGAACACTGAAGCTTTCTTT
CATRLDRNTEAFF
>TRBV7-2|.|TRBJ1-3|.
TGTGCCAGCAGCTCCTCGGTTGGAAACACCATATATTTT
CASSSSVGNTIYF
>TRBV12-2|.|TRBJ1-5|.
TGTGCAAGTCGCTTAGCGGGGCAGGGGCCCAATAGCAATCAGCCCCAGCATTTT
CASRLAGQGPNSNQPQHF
>TRBV5-1|.|TRBJ2-2|.
TGCGCCAGCAGCTCCGGACAGCCGAACACCGGGGAGCTGTTTTTT
CASSSGQPNTGELFF
>TRBV24-1|.|TRBJ2-5|TRBD1
TGTGCCACCAGTGATCTCGGGACAGGGGGTGGAGAGACCCAGTACTTC
CATSDLGTGGGETQYF
>TRBV30|few|TRBJ1-1|.
TGTGCCTGGAGTGGGAATTGGGGCATGAACACTGAAGCTTTCTTT
CAWSGNWGMNTEAFF
>TRBV7-8|.|TRBJ1-1|.
TGTGCCAGCAGCTTAGGTAGTATGAACACTGAAGCTTTCTTT
CASSLGSMNTEAFF
>TRBV6-5|.|TRBJ1-5|TRBD1
TGTGCCAGCAGCTGGGGGGGACAGCACAATCAGCCCCAGCATTTT
CASSWGGQHNQPQHF
>TRBV30|once|TRBJ1-2|.
TGTGCCTGGAGTGTAACCAGGAACTATGGCTACACCTTC
CAWSVTRNYGYTF
>TRBV18|.|TRBJ2-7|TRBD1
TGTGCCAGCTCTCCGGGACAGGGAGCATACGAGCAGTACTTC
CASSPGQGAYEQYF
>TRBV12-5|.|TRBJ1-5|TRBD1
TGTGCTAGTGCCATGACAGGGGATGGCAATCAGCCCCAGCATTTT
CASAMTGDGNQPQHF
>TRBV7-2|once|TRBJ1-2|.
TGTGCCAGCAGCGATACCCCGGGACGGGGCACCTTC
CASSDTPGRGTF
>TRBV3-1/TRBV3-2|.|TRBJ1-2|.
TGTGCCAGCAGCCAAGGGAATTCGGGCTATGGCTACACCTTC
CASSQGNSGYGYTF
>TRBV19|.|TRBJ2-7|.
TGTGCCAGTAGTGACAATGACAGGCCCTACGAGCAGTACTTC
CASSDNDRPYEQYF
>TRBV5-1|.|TRBJ1-6|TRBD1
TGCGCCAGCAGCTCCCGGGACAGGGGGCTATCACCCCTCCACTTT
CASSSRDRGLSPLHF
>TRBV7-8|few|TRBJ2-7|.
TGTGCCAGCAGTTTTACAGGGCAATCCTACGAGCAGTACTTC
CASSFTGQSYEQYF
>TRBV19|.|TRBJ2-2|.
TGTGCCAGTAGTATCGGGGGGCCCACCGGGGAGCTGTTTTTT
CASSIGGPTGELFF